These 21 T cell receptor beta chains were sequenced from one sample in a study of blood T cell repertoires in COVID-19. Libraries were prepared by immunoSEQ multiplex PCR; TCRdb keeps only in-frame clonotypes and omits some of them. The table has about 96,000 clones, around 90% seen once. Sequencing input: peripheral blood. The receptors originated from a human donor with COVID-19, enrolled during active disease. The donor label of this sample is uncertain.

J is TRBJ2-1 and V is TRBV4-1; 7 nucleotides align to TRBD2. The CDR3 loop spans 16 amino acids. The germline gives CDR1 MGHRA, CDR2 YSYEKL. The ends lost 5 bases at V and 0 bases at J; junction bases unmatched: 7. DNA for the CDR3: TGCGCCAGCAGCAGGACCCTAGCGGTCTCCTACAATGAGCAGTTCTTC. Its translation: CASSRTLAVSYNEQFF.

This sequence joins TRBV5-6 and TRBJ1-5; 7 bases align to TRBD1. The CDR3 is 16 residues long. V was clipped by 3 bases and J by 3 bases; unmatched bases: 9. In germline, CDR1 is SGHDT, CDR2 YYEEEE. The CDR3 bases are TGTGCCAGCAGCTCACTAGAGACAGGGCTCAATCAGCCCCAGCATTTT. It translates to CASSSLETGLNQPQHF.

This chain uses TRBV5-1 with TRBJ2-7, with D perhaps matching TRBD2 (6 bases). The CDR3 runs to 11 residues. CDR1 and CDR2 (germline): SGHRS, YFSETQ. Trimming left V 4 bases short and J 8 bases short, with 10 bases between. CDR3: CASSAGLKQYF. Here the CDR3 DNA reads TGCGCCAGCAGCGCGGGACTTAAGCAGTACTTC.

This clone was picked up one time. This rearrangement joins TRBV30 to TRBJ1-1; the D is unclear. This CDR3 contains 13 residues. CDR1 and CDR2 (germline): GTSNPN, SVGIG (reference sequence). Deletions cut 6 bases from V and 0 bases from J, with 11 bases between. CDR3 bases: TGTGCCTGTGATCAAGCCTTGAACACTGAAGCTTTCTTT. Its protein is CACDQALNTEAFF.

The chain couples TRBV7-9 to TRBJ2-2, with D unresolved. The ends were cut back, 1 base at V and 9 bases at J, with 9 bases in the middle. Germline lookup yields CDR1 SEHNR and CDR2 FQNEAQ (reference sequence). The length of the CDR3 is 13 residues. The CDR3 DNA follows: TGTGCCAGCAGCTTAGTCCTTGACAGGGAGCTGTTTTTT. Its translation is CASSLVLDRELFF.

The chain joins TRBV3-1 (or the pseudogene TRBV3-2) to TRBJ2-1; weak D call: TRBD1 (6 bases). CDR3 length equals 13 residues. Per the germline V gene, CDR1 is LGHDT and CDR2 is YNNKEL (reference sequence). Between the trimmed V and J ends, which lost 6 bases and 5 bases, there was a span of 11 bases. CDR3 nucleotide sequence: TGTGCCAGCAGGGCCCAGGGGAACAATGAGCAGTTCTTC. Protein sequence: CASRAQGNNEQFF.

The chain has TRBV30 and TRBJ2-7; D is uncertain. Germline V gene lookup returns CDR1 GTSNPN and CDR2 SVGIG (reference sequence). This CDR3 spans 13 amino acids. The V gene lost 2 bases and the J gene lost 7 bases, with 15 bases spanning the gap. As DNA, the CDR3 is TGTGCCTGGAGTAGCGCTCCTTCGCGGGAGCAGTACTTC. Protein product: CAWSSAPSREQYF.

The J gene is TRBJ2-3, the V gene TRBV14; the match to TRBD1 covers 9 bases. Germline CDR1 is SGHDN and CDR2 is FVKESK. V was pared by 7 bases and J by 3 bases, with 5 bases of the junction left unmatched. This CDR3 spans 14 amino acids. The CDR3 loop reads CASNRDRATDTQYF. Here the CDR3 DNA reads TGTGCCAGCAACAGGGACAGGGCGACAGATACGCAGTATTTT.

V gene TRBV3-1 (or the pseudogene TRBV3-2) combines with J gene TRBJ1-3; tentative D call: TRBD1 (5 bases). Germline assignment: CDR1 LGHDT and CDR2 YNNKEL (reference sequence). Trimming shortened V by 5 bases and J by 6 bases, and 14 bases separated the two germline ends. This CDR3 region has 14 residues. The CDR3 region is CASSDEGAVNTIYF. The CDR3 coding sequence is TGTGCCAGCAGCGACGAAGGGGCGGTAAACACCATATATTTT.

The chain uses TRBV2 and TRBJ1-1; D possibly corresponds to TRBD1 (5 bases). The V end lost 4 bases, the J end lost 5 bases, and 17 bases lay between the germline ends. In germline, CDR1 is SNHLY, CDR2 FYNNEI. CDR3 length: 15 amino acids. CDR3 loop: CASSVQSGVDTEAFF. CDR3 sequence (DNA): TGTGCCAGCAGTGTCCAATCGGGGGTAGATACTGAAGCTTTCTTT.

V is TRBV29-1 and J is TRBJ2-7, with 7 bases that match TRBD1. The CDR3 loop spans 14 amino acids. Germline-derived CDR1 and CDR2 are SQVTM and ANQGSEA. Germline trimming cut 4 bases from V and 3 bases from J; bases unmatched to any gene: 9. The CDR3 here is CSVGGTDRYYEQYF. Written as DNA, the CDR3 is TGCAGCGTTGGGGGGACGGACAGGTACTACGAGCAGTACTTC.

V is TRBV19 and J is TRBJ1-2, with D unresolved. The CDR3 loop spans 14 amino acids. Germline assignment: CDR1 LNHDA and CDR2 SQIVND (reference sequence). The germline V and J ends were trimmed by 4 bases and 1 base, with 10 bases remaining between them. This chain's CDR3 is CASSNLLINYGYTF. The CDR3 DNA is TGTGCCAGTAGTAATTTACTGATTAACTATGGCTACACCTTC.

The chain couples TRBV28 to TRBJ1-2; tentative D call: TRBD1 (6 bases). This CDR3 is 14 amino acids long. Germline values: CDR1 MDHEN, CDR2 SYDVKM. V was shortened by 7 bases and J by 3 bases, with 15 bases between the two germline ends. The CDR3 here is CASTPGDKDYGYTF. CDR3 DNA sequence: TGTGCCAGCACCCCCGGGGACAAGGACTATGGCTACACCTTC.

J is TRBJ1-5 and V is TRBV6-5, with D tentatively TRBD1 (6 bases). Germline loops: CDR1 MNHEY, CDR2 SVGAGI. V was shortened by 7 bases and J by 0 bases, with 13 bases between the two germline ends. The CDR3 extends over 15 amino acids. In nucleotides, the CDR3 is TGTGCCAGCAACCGTCGGGGGGCTAGCAATCAGCCCCAGCATTTT. This sequence encodes CASNRRGASNQPQHF.

The chain recombines TRBV7-9 with TRBJ1-1; D uncertain. CDR3 size: 13 residues. Germline loops: CDR1 SEHNR, CDR2 FQNEAQ (reference sequence). V lost 2 bases and J 3 bases, leaving 7 bases between the germline ends. CDR3 loop: CASSLTGDTEAFF. The CDR3 DNA sequence: TGTGCCAGCAGCTTAACCGGGGACACTGAAGCTTTCTTT.

The chain has TRBV6-6 and TRBJ1-5, with D possibly matching TRBD1 (6 bases). The CDR3 is 16 residues long. The V end was cut by 4 bases, the J end by 4 bases, with 17 bases between. Germline V gene sequence: CDR1 MNHNY, CDR2 SVGAGI (reference sequence). CDR3 in amino acids: CASSSPLDRFNQPQHF. The CDR3 coding sequence is TGTGCCAGCAGTTCCCCCCTAGACAGGTTTAATCAGCCCCAGCATTTT.

The genes are TRBV7-6 and TRBJ2-5; the D gene is possibly TRBD2 (5 bases). Deletions cut 1 base from V and 0 bases from J, with 12 bases between. The CDR3 is made up of 16 amino acids. Germline lookup yields CDR1 SGHVS and CDR2 FNYEAQ. CDR3 DNA sequence: TGTGCCAGCAGCTTAGGTTCCTCCGGGAACCAAGAGACCCAGTACTTC. This codes for CASSLGSSGNQETQYF.

The chain couples TRBV6-5 to TRBJ2-7, with D possibly matching TRBD2 (5 bases). The CDR3 has 13 residues. The germline CDR1 and CDR2 sequences are MNHEY and SVGAGI. V shed 5 bases and J shed 5 bases, with 13 bases lying between them. CDR3 bases: TGTGCCAGCAGTACTCTAGCAATCAACGAGCAGTACTTC. Translated, it gives CASSTLAINEQYF.

The chain recombines TRBV7-2 with TRBJ2-5; possibly TRBD1 for D (6 bases). V shed 6 bases and J shed 10 bases, with 12 bases lying between them. The CDR3 sequence is 11 residues long. The germline V gene encodes CDR1 SGHTA and CDR2 FQGNSA. The CDR3 nucleotides read TGTGCCAGCAGTATTCGGGACATCCAGTACTTC. Translating it yields CASSIRDIQYF.

A single count supports this clone. This chain uses TRBV30 with TRBJ1-4, with D maybe TRBD1 (5 bases). The V gene's germline CDR1 is GTSNPN and CDR2 SVGIG (reference sequence). The CDR3 has 16 amino acids. The V end lost 2 bases, the J end lost 6 bases, and 19 bases lay between the germline ends. The CDR3 loop reads CAWSNYPCGGDEKLFF. In DNA, the CDR3 is TGTGCCTGGAGTAATTATCCCTGTGGGGGGGATGAAAAACTGTTTTTT.

The J gene is TRBJ2-3, the V gene TRBV5-1; D remains unclear. Germline CDR1 SGHRS, CDR2 YFSETQ. The CDR3 length is 14 residues. The germline V and J ends were trimmed by 1 base and 0 bases, with 6 bases remaining between them. Here the CDR3 DNA reads TGCGCCAGCAGCTTGCCGTCTAGCACAGATACGCAGTATTTT. Translated, it gives CASSLPSSTDTQYF.